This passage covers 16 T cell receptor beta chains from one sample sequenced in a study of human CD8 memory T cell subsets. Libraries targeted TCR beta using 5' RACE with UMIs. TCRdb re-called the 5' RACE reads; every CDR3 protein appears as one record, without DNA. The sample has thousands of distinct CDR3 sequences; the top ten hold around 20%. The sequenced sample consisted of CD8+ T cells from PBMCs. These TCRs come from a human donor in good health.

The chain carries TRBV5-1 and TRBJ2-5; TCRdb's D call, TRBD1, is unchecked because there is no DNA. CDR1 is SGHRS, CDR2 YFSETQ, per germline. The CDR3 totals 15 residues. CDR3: CASSLELSTPETQYF.

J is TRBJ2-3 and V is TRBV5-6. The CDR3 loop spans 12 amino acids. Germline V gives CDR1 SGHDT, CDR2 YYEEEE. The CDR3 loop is CASSLVSDTQYF.

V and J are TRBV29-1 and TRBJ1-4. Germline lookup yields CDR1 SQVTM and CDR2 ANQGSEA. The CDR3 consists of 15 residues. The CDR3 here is CSVERADATNEKLFF.

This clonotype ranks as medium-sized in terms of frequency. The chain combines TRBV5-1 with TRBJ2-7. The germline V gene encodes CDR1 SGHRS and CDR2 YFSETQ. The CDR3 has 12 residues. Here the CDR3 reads CASSPQGYEQYF.

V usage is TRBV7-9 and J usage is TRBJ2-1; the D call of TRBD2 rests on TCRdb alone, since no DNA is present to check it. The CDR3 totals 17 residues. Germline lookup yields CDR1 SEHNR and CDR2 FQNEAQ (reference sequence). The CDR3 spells CASSTIAGEGSGDEQFF.

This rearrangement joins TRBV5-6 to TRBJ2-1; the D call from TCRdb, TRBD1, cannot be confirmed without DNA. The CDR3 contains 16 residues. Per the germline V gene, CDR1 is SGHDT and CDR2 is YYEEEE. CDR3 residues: CASSLISAGGGNEQFF.

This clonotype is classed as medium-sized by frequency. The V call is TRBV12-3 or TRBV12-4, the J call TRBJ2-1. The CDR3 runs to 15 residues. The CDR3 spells CASSPQEISYNEQFF.

The CDR3 reads CASNGRGRENIQYF. The J gene is TRBJ2-4, the V gene TRBV25-1; TCRdb designates TRBD1, a call that cannot be tested without DNA. In germline, CDR1 is MGHDK, CDR2 SYGVNS. The CDR3 length is 14 residues.

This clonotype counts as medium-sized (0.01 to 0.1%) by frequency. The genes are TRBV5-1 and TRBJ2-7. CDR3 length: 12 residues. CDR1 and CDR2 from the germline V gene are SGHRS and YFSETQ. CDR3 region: CASSQTDGEQYF.

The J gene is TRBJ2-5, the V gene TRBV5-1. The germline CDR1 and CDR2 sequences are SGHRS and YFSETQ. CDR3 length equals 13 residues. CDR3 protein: CASSLAGWETQYF.

Here the CDR3 reads CASSRRARDHPNEQFF. The genes are TRBV7-9 and TRBJ2-1. This CDR3 spans 16 amino acids. The germline gives CDR1 SEHNR, CDR2 FQNEAQ (reference sequence).

CDR3: CASSSWTAGPYGYTF. The chain has TRBV14 and TRBJ1-2; TCRdb designates TRBD1, a call that cannot be tested without DNA. Germline values: CDR1 SGHDN, CDR2 FVKESK. CDR3 size: 15 residues.

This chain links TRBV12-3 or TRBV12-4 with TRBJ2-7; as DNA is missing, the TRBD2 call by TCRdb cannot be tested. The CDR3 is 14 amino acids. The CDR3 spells CASSPGTSGSEQYF.

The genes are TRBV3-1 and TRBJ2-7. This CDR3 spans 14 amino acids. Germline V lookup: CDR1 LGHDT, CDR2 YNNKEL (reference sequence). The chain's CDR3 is CASSQGPNLGEQYF.

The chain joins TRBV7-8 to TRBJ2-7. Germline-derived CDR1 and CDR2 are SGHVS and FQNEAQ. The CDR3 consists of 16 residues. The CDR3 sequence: CASSLEGGTSSYEQYF.

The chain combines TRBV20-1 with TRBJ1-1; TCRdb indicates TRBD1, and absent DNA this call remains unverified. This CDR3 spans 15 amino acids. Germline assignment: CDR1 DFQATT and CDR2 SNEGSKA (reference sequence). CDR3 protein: CSAHTSLEANTEAFF.